The clone carrying this TCR beta chain showed up just a few times. Its antigen remains unknown. After removal of 4 bases from V and 10 bases from J, the junction contained 13 bases not matched to a gene. Looked up from germline, CDR1 is MNHNY and CDR2 is SVGAGI (reference sequence). The CDR3 length is 16 residues. The sample belongs to a study of OX40 agonist ivuxolimab in advanced cancers. Study information: From about 20 to 80 years was the age range, with a mean of roughly 59 years, and roughly 80% were male. Three patients responded partially, comprising one with hepatocellular carcinoma and two with cutaneous melanoma. Overall study findings and caveats: Averaging showed that CD8+ T cells had more expanded clones than CD4+ did. Dose levels from 0.1 to 3.0 mg/kg saw CD4+ and CD8+ blood T cells expand clonally by week 6.

Produced via immunoSEQ multiplex PCR; TCRdb's table is partial and in-frame only. The repertoire holds some 46,000 clones, with roughly 94% as singletons. The chain recombines TRBV6-6 with TRBJ2-1, with 10 positions matching TRBD2. This TCR came from an adult with an advanced solid tumor such as melanoma, head and neck, liver or kidney cancer. Material: CD4+ or CD8+ T cells sorted from blood, obtained in a trial of the OX40 agonist ivuxolimab. CDR3: CASSFRTSGSGREQFF. In DNA, the CDR3 is TGTGCCAGCAGTTTCCGGACTAGCGGCTCCGGGAGGGAGCAGTTCTTC.